This T cell receptor beta chain was identified in a study of shared clonotypes between healthy human individuals. Libraries were prepared by immunoSEQ multiplex PCR; TCRdb keeps only in-frame clonotypes and omits some of them. Of around 600,000 clones in the sample, 90% to 95% were seen once. Terminally differentiated effector memory CD45RA+ cells were excluded by CCR7 positive selection of CD45RO-negative cells. Everyone who donated was a Caucasian adult who lived in Nashville, Tennessee. Findings and limits, study-wide: Memory subsets had estimated richness that was generally smaller than that of naive subsets.

As to this clone: Its antigen is unidentified. The same CDR3 is also encoded by other DNA sequences in this sample.

CDR1 is SGHTS and CDR2 is YDEGEE in the germline V gene. V gave up 0 bases and J gave up 0 bases; unmatched junction bases: 0. The CDR3 totals 14 residues. What was sequenced was naive CD8+ T cells sorted from blood. The J gene is TRBJ2-7, the V gene TRBV5-8; 7 positions match TRBD1. The sequence came from a woman aged 25 to 39 in good health. For the CDR3, the DNA is TGTGCCAGCAGCTTGGGGGACAGCTCCTACGAGCAGTACTTC. It yields the protein CASSLGDSSYEQYF.